This T cell receptor beta chain was profiled in a study of vaccination effects on CD4 cells after COVID-19 (dated by TCRdb to 2021 to 2024). About the full investigation: Participants received two doses of either the BNT162b2 or the mRNA-1273 mRNA SARS-CoV-2 vaccine. The full study included 10 to 11 COVID-19 convalescent patients and several SARS-CoV-2-naive healthy vaccine recipients. Cultures from other donors in the study were sequenced using the Oncomine TCR Beta short-read assay on an Illumina iSeq 100. In both COVID-19 convalescent patients and infection-naive vaccine recipients, the study compared SARS-CoV-2 spike-specific CD4+ TCR repertoires from before mRNA vaccination with those from after it. In two convalescent patients, pre-vaccine samples were collected 16 days and one week ahead of the first dose, 142 and 148 days after COVID-19 diagnosis. General findings and caveats noted by the study authors: Limitations of the study were the small number of convalescent patients and the absence of early post-infection timepoints. Both infection-induced and vaccine-induced clones contracted markedly at late post-vaccination timepoints, which is consistent with waning T cell responses. In convalescent patients, the post-vaccine spike-reactive repertoire was composed mainly of new vaccine-induced clones that were largely distinct from infection-induced clones.

In the ViraFEST assay, PBMC were stimulated with viral peptide pools, and antigen-specific CD4+ T cell clonotypes were then identified by expansion using TCR sequencing. After less than 13 days of culture, CD4+ T cells were isolated with the EasySep CD4+ T cell isolation kit. PCR-confirmed SARS-CoV-2 infection had occurred in convalescent patients between March and December 2020, before the Alpha, Beta and Delta variants emerged in the United States. A few million PBMC per well were cultured with about 9.6 ug/ml peptides in IMDM containing roughly 5% human AB serum, approximately 10 IU/ml IL-2 and gentamicin. A peptide pool from HIV-1 Nef was used as the negative control culture condition. Half of the culture medium was replaced with fresh IL-2-containing medium on days 3 and 7. Unless noted otherwise, every peptide stimulation condition was cultured in triplicate wells. PBMC were separated from whole blood using Ficoll-Paque Plus gradient centrifugation and were then either cryopreserved at -140C or used fresh. Genomic DNA was extracted from cultured CD4+ T cells with the QIAamp micro DNA kit.

Its CDR3 holds 15 amino acids, cysteine through phenylalanine. Only the CDR3 portion is preserved as DNA: 45 bases, with reading frame beginning at the first base. V and J are trimmed by 3 bases and 6 bases, and the gene matches miss 4 bases of the junction. As encoded in the germline V gene, CDR1 is SGHNT while CDR2 is YENEEA. The library was prepared using the immunoSEQ multiplex PCR assay. DNA from the cultured, isolated CD4+ T cells was subjected to TCR beta CDR3 sequencing. In the original analysis: Non-productive TCR sequences were removed, reads were trimmed to the CDR3 region, and CDR3s of at least 7 amino acids were retained. Antigen-specific clonotypes were identified with the MANAFEST web app by comparing expansion in peptide wells against reference cultures. For clones to be considered positive, expansion at FDR<0.05 versus reference and all other wells, an odds ratio above 5, and a frequency above 0.1% in two replicate wells were required. Cross-reactive clonotypes were defined as significantly expanded in SARS-CoV-2 spike wells and in at least one common cold coronavirus spike condition. CDR3 similarity was assessed by Levenshtein distance with the stringdist R package, and unrooted trees were built with ape in R 3.6.1. TCRdb holds this immuneACCESS table with in-frame rearrangements only. Some clones are missing; in checked studies, unresolved V genes explain under half, and the rest has no known cause. D and trimming come from the DNA, and the V and J calls and clone size come from that table. This sample holds 55,000 or so clones; around 82% were observed only once. Of the sample, roughly 6% falls within the top ten clones.

Concerning this clone itself: It has no known antigen specificity. No much larger clonotype is one base removed from it; base qualities were not supplied.

The sequence derives from a human donor who had a prior SARS-CoV-2 infection. The sequenced sample was CD4+ T cells from PBMCs cultured with HIV peptides, obtained before COVID-19 vaccination. Explained via the paper, the cell subset or site label denotes: HIV-1 Nef peptide pool negative control/reference culture. Recombination linked TRBV11-3 to TRBJ2-1; 11 bases in the middle match TRBD2. The nucleotides are TGTGCCAGCAGCTTCACTAGCGGGAGTATCAATGAGCAGTTCTTC. Its protein product is CASSFTSGSINEQFF. The entire variable domain, with the stretches around the CDR3 drawn from the reference TRBV11-3 and TRBJ2-1 proteins, is EAGVVQSPRYKIIEKKQPVAFWCNPISGHNTLYWYLQNLGQGPELLIRYENEEAVDDSQLPKDRFSAERLKGVDSTLKIQPAELGDSAVYLCASSFTSGSINEQFFGPGTRLTVL.